These 2 T cell receptor beta chains share one sample of origin, sequenced in a study of blood T cell repertoires in COVID-19. Clones were sequenced by immunoSEQ multiplex PCR, and TCRdb holds only the in-frame ones, with some missing. The data show about 160,000 clones, with about 85% seen just once and about 6.9% held by the top ten. The sample consisted of peripheral blood. The receptors were sampled from an elderly man with COVID-19, enrolled during active disease.

This clone was seen a single time. The CDR3 is CASSQDPRGSEKLFF. The DNA of the CDR3 is TGCGCCAGCAGCCAAGATCCCCGGGGGTCTGAAAAACTGTTTTTT. The chain has TRBV4-3 and TRBJ1-4; D perhaps matches TRBD1 (5 bases). CDR3 size: 15 residues. Trimming took 0 bases from V and 7 from J, leaving 12 bases between them. Germline V gene data show CDR1 as LGHNA and CDR2 as YSLEER.

The genes are TRBV6-5 and TRBJ2-7, with 10 nucleotides matching TRBD2. The V segment lost 6 bases and the J segment 0 bases; nucleotides outside the gene matches: 5. Germline CDR1 is MNHEY and CDR2 is SVGAGI. The CDR3 runs 15 residues. CDR3 sequence (DNA): TGTGCCAGCAGACCGCTAGCGGGGGCCTCCTACGAGCAGTACTTC. Protein sequence: CASRPLAGASYEQYF.